The 9 T cell receptor beta chains below come from one sample, sequenced in a study of cytomegalovirus exposure and HLA in healthy donors (dated by TCRdb to 2016 to 2017). The library was obtained by the immunoSEQ multiplex PCR assay. TCRdb re-hosts the immuneACCESS table, in-frame sequences only. Its copies lack some clones; in the studies checked, an unresolved V gene accounts for under half of them, and the cause for the rest is not known. The sample records tens of thousands of clones, around 90% of which are singletons. 2% to 2.5% of the sample goes to the ten largest clones. Material for sequencing was PBMCs. The receptors were gathered from a young man in good health and CMV-seronegative.

The CDR3, as DNA: TGTGCCAGTAGTTACGGGGGGGATCAGCCCCAGCATTTT. Amino acid sequence: CASSYGGDQPQHF. This chain connects TRBV19 to TRBJ1-5; D is perhaps TRBD1 (5 bases). The CDR3 sequence is 13 residues long. V shed 5 bases and J shed 5 bases, with 10 bases lying between them. Germline V gives CDR1 LNHDA, CDR2 SQIVND (reference sequence).

This chain joins TRBV7-9 and TRBJ1-4; 7 positions match TRBD1. Trimming took 5 bases from V and 2 from J; bases not matched to a gene: 5. The CDR3 length is 15 residues. Germline lookup yields CDR1 SEHNR and CDR2 FQNEAQ (reference sequence). The CDR3 loop is CASSTTGVTNEKLFF. In DNA form, the CDR3 reads TGTGCCAGCAGCACCACAGGGGTTACTAATGAAAAACTGTTTTTT.

The chain has TRBV28 and TRBJ1-3; TRBD1 aligns across 8 bases. Trimming cost V 4 bases and J 3 bases; bases outside gene matches: 11. CDR1 is MDHEN and CDR2 is SYDVKM in the germline V gene. CDR3 length equals 17 residues. CDR3 loop: CASSSYRRGLGGNTIYF. The CDR3 DNA reads as TGTGCCAGCAGTTCCTACCGCAGGGGGCTCGGTGGAAACACCATATATTTT.

This clone came up once. The chain uses TRBV19 and TRBJ1-2; D gene uncertain. The germline V gene encodes CDR1 LNHDA and CDR2 SQIVND (reference sequence). This CDR3 is 15 amino acids long. Trimming took off 6 bases at V and 3 bases at J, with 17 bases between the two ends. CDR3 amino acids: CASRLLGEVDYGYTF. The CDR3 DNA reads TGTGCCAGTAGATTGCTCGGGGAGGTAGACTATGGCTACACCTTC.

The sample holds one count of this clone. The gene calls are TRBV5-6 and TRBJ1-2, with 7 bases identical to TRBD1. This CDR3 contains 15 residues. Germline V CDR1 and CDR2: SGHDT, YYEEEE. The ends lost 2 bases at V and 4 bases at J; junction bases unmatched: 8. CDR3 nucleotides: TGTGCCAGCAGCTTAGGGACAGATGGTCTCTATGGCTACACCTTC. Translated, it gives CASSLGTDGLYGYTF.

This chain connects TRBV28 to TRBJ1-1; TRBD1 is a possible D gene (5 bases). The CDR3 runs 14 residues. Germline CDR1 and CDR2: MDHEN and SYDVKM. The V gene lost 8 bases and the J gene lost 4 bases, with 17 bases spanning the gap. The CDR3 bases are TGTGCCAGCCTTAGCTCCGACAGTTCCACTGAAGCTTTCTTT. Its protein is CASLSSDSSTEAFF.

This clone was picked up a small number of times. The chain is built from TRBV19 and TRBJ1-5; 7 bases map to TRBD1. Germline CDR1 reads LNHDA; CDR2 reads SQIVND (reference sequence). CDR3 length: 13 amino acids. The V segment lost 5 bases and the J segment 6 bases; nucleotides outside the gene matches: 4. CDR3 sequence (DNA): TGTGCCAGTAGTGCAGGGGGAGGTCAGCCCCAGCATTTT. This codes for CASSAGGGQPQHF.

About this clone itself: The same CDR3 arises from other DNA sequences in this sample as well. The rearrangement uses TRBV9 and TRBJ1-1; tentative D call: TRBD1 (6 bases). The CDR3 loop spans 15 amino acids. V was cut by 0 bases and J by 1 base, with 10 bases left in between. The germline V gene has CDR1 SGDLS and CDR2 YYNGEE. CDR3 sequence: CASSVADRQNTEAFF. For the CDR3, the DNA is TGTGCCAGCAGCGTAGCTGACAGGCAGAACACTGAAGCTTTCTTT.

The V and J genes are TRBV5-4 and TRBJ2-5, with 10 bases aligning to TRBD1. CDR3 size: 16 residues. V lost 4 bases and J lost 0; bases outside the gene matches: 6. Looked up from germline, CDR1 is SGHNT and CDR2 is YYREEE (reference sequence). The CDR3 nucleotides are TGTGCCAGCAGCCAGCTGACAGGGGGCTACCAAGAGACCCAGTACTTC. This sequence encodes CASSQLTGGYQETQYF. Full variable domain (outside the CDR3, taken from reference TRBV5-4 and TRBJ2-5): ETGVTQSPTHLIKTRGQQVTLRCSSQSGHNTVSWYQQALGQGPQFIFQYYREEENGRGNFPPRFSGLQFPNYSSELNVNALELDDSALYLCASSQLTGGYQETQYFGPGTRLLVL.